This TCR beta chain came from a study of blood T cell repertoires in COVID-19. Study as a whole: COVID-19 samples from acute and convalescent phases originated in the United States, Italy and Spain.

Self-reported history from a screening survey and questionnaire set each donor's cohort. The data were produced by immunoSEQ multiplex PCR, yet TCRdb's version contains in-frame clones alone and is incomplete. In the table there are about 380,000 clones, more than 70% of which are singletons. The receptor's source is a woman aged 18-35 years who had recovered from COVID-19. The sample taken for sequencing was PBMCs or T cells enriched from blood (not recorded which).

DNA of the CDR3: TGTGCCAGCAGCTTAGGAGGACAGGGGGCTGGGACTGAAGCTTTCTTT. Translated, it gives CASSLGGQGAGTEAFF. This sequence joins TRBV7-6 and TRBJ1-1; 11 nucleotides agree with TRBD1. This CDR3 has 16 amino acids. CDR1 is SGHVS, CDR2 FNYEAQ, per germline. The V gene end was trimmed by 1 base and the J gene end by 5 bases; junction bases not matched to a gene: 6.